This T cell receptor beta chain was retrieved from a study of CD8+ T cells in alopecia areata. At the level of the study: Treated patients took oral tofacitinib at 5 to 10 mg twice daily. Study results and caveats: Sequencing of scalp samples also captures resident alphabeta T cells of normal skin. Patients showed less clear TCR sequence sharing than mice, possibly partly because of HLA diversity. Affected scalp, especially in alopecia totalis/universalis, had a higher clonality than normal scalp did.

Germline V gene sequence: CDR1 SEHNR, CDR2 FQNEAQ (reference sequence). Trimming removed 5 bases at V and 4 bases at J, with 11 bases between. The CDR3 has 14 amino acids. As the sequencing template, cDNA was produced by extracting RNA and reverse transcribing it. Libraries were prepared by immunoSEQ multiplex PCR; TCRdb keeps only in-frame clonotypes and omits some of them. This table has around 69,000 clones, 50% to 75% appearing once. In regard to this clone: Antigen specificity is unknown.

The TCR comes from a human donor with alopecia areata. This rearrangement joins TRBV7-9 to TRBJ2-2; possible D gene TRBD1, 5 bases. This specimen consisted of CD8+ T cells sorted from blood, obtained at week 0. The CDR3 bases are TGTGCCAGCAGCCACCGACAGAGCACCGGGGAGCTGTTTTTT. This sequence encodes CASSHRQSTGELFF.